These 6 T cell receptor beta chains were sequenced from one sample in a study of human T cells and chemical hapten exposure. TCRdb reprocessed the RACE reads with MiXCR, giving one entry per CDR3 protein. The table records roughly 190,000 distinct CDR3 sequences, 20% to 25% of them present only once. Time point of the sample: patch test 1, 2 weeks after DPC sensitization. Treatment defined: therapeutic diphenylcyclopropenone sensitization with weekly scalp DPC. Source: whole blood, taken in connection with sensitization to the hapten diphenylcyclopropenone (DPC). The receptor set was obtained from a woman aged 45 to 65 with alopecia areata. Some clones in this sample may be carry-over from other donors' samples.

V and J are TRBV3-1 and TRBJ1-1; D uncertain. The CDR3 is made up of 14 amino acids. V lost 2 bases and J lost 1, with 8 bases in between. Germline loops: CDR1 LGHDT, CDR2 YNNKEL (reference sequence). The CDR3 protein is CASSQPPENTEAFF. The CDR3 bases are TGTGCCAGCAGCCAACCTCCAGAGAACACTGAAGCTTTCTTT.

As to this clonotype: This sequence may be a read error, since a much larger clone differs from it by one base. This rearrangement joins TRBV27 to TRBJ1-2, with D possibly TRBD1 on 5 matching bases. The CDR3 loop spans 15 amino acids. Germline values: CDR1 MNHEY, CDR2 SMNVEV (reference sequence). The V gene lost 6 bases and the J gene lost 3 bases, with 17 bases spanning the gap. As DNA, the CDR3 is TGTGCCAGCAGCTATGGGGGGTCCCCTGACTATGGCTACACCTTC. Protein product: CASSYGGSPDYGYTF.

V and J are TRBV11-2 and TRBJ2-3; 12 nucleotides agree with TRBD2. The CDR3 has 15 amino acids. Germline lookup yields CDR1 SGHAT and CDR2 FQNNGV. The trim removed 3 bases at V and 4 bases at J, leaving 2 bases unmatched. The CDR3 loop is CASSFGLAGSDTQYF. The DNA of the CDR3 is TGTGCCAGCAGCTTTGGACTAGCGGGGTCAGATACGCAGTATTTT.

This clonotype was seen a handful of times. The rearrangement uses TRBV6-2 or TRBV6-3 and TRBJ1-1; possible D gene TRBD1, 5 bases. The germline V and J ends were trimmed by 6 bases and 4 bases, with 15 bases remaining between them. The length of the CDR3 is 14 residues. Germline V gene data show CDR1 as MNHEY and CDR2 as SVGEGT. The CDR3 loop is CASRSLRGGTEAFF. Written as DNA, the CDR3 is TGTGCCAGCAGAAGCCTTCGGGGGGGCACTGAAGCTTTCTTT.

At least ten counts were recorded for this clonotype. This rearrangement joins TRBV3-1 to TRBJ2-7, with 11 bases identical to TRBD2. Per germline, CDR1 LGHDT and CDR2 YNNKEL (reference sequence). The junction had 7 bases not matched to a gene; V was cut back by 5 bases and J by 7 bases. This CDR3 is built from 14 residues. CDR3 sequence (DNA): TGTGCCAGCAGCTACACTAGCGGGAGTGGAGAGCAGTACTTC. It translates to CASSYTSGSGEQYF.

The chain is built from TRBV5-1 and TRBJ2-2, with unresolved D. The CDR3 is made up of 14 amino acids. Germline V gives CDR1 SGHRS, CDR2 YFSETQ. Deletions cut 4 bases from V and 1 base from J, with 8 bases between. The CDR3 reads CASSPRQNTGELFF. The CDR3 nucleotides read TGCGCCAGCAGCCCAAGGCAGAACACCGGGGAGCTGTTTTTT.